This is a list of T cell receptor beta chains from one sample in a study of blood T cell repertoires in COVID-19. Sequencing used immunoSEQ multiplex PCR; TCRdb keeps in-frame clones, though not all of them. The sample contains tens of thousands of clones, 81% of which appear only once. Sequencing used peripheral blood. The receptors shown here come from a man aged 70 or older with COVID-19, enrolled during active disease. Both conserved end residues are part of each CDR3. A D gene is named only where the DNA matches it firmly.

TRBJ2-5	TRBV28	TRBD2	TGTGCCAGCAGTCGCTGGACTAGCGGGAGCGTAGAGACCCAGTACTTC	CASSRWTSGSVETQYF
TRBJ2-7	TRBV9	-	TGTGCCAGCAGCTCCCAGGTGTTCGGCGAGCAGTACTTC	CASSSQVFGEQYF
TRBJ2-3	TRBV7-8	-	TGTGCCAGCAGCCCCGTCGGTACTAGCACAGATACGCAGTATTTT	CASSPVGTSTDTQYF
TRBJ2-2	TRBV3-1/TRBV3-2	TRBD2	TGTGCCAGCAGGATAGCGGGAGGGGGACAGACCGGGGAGCTGTTTTTT	CASRIAGGGQTGELFF
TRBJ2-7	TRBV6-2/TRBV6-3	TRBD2	TGTGCCAGCAGTTCCGGGACTAGCGGGAGGGCCATCTACGAGCAGTACTTC	CASSSGTSGRAIYEQYF
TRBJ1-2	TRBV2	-	TGTGCCAGCACACGGGGGACGGTCGGCTACACCTTC	CASTRGTVGYTF
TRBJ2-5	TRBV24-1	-	TGTGCCACTTCCTTGGGGAGCCAAGAGACCCAGTACTTC	CATSLGSQETQYF
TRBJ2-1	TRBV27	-	TGTGCCAGCATCGCCTTGGAAGCTAGCAATGAGCAGTTCTTC	CASIALEASNEQFF
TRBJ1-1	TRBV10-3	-	TGTGCCATCAGTGAGTCCGGGGGAAGAGGGACTGAAGCTTTCTTT	CAISESGGRGTEAFF
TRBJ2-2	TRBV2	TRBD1	TGTGCCAGCAGTGCGGGTCGGACAGGGGACCGGGTCGGGGAGCTGTTTTTT	CASSAGRTGDRVGELFF